These T cell receptor beta chains were read from a single sample in a study of T cell responses to AZD1222 COVID-19 vaccine. Method: immunoSEQ multiplex PCR; TCRdb's copy keeps in-frame clones and lacks some. This table holds roughly 130,000 clones, around 94% found once. The input for sequencing was peripheral blood, taken on day 0 of AZD1222 vaccination. These receptors were taken from an adult in good health. Both conserved end residues are part of each CDR3. D genes are given only for firm matches. Clone sizes are given selectively: once, few, many, or a class where the clone is expanded.

J | D | size | V | CDR3 | DNA
TRBJ2-3 | TRBD1 | NA | TRBV5-1 | CASRDRVDTDTQYF | TGCGCCAGCAGGGACAGGGTTGACACAGATACGCAGTATTTT
TRBJ1-2 | NA | NA | TRBV3-1/TRBV3-2 | CASSQDLGGGLANYGYTF | TGTGCCAGCAGCCAAGACCTCGGAGGGGGGTTAGCTAACTATGGCTACACCTTC
TRBJ1-2 | TRBD1 | NA | TRBV5-4 | CASSPRGWESYTF | TGTGCCAGCAGCCCCAGGGGGTGGGAGAGCTACACCTTC
TRBJ2-3 | NA | NA | TRBV7-2 | CASSPYPHGSPGGGTQYF | TGTGCCAGCAGCCCATATCCACATGGTAGCCCAGGTGGTGGTACGCAGTATTTT
TRBJ1-1 | NA | NA | TRBV5-8 | CASSFLRTGAFF | TGTGCCAGCAGCTTTCTTAGGACGGGAGCTTTCTTT
TRBJ1-2 | NA | NA | TRBV4-1 | CASSQERAWPRYTF | TGCGCCAGCAGCCAAGAAAGGGCCTGGCCGCGCTACACCTTC
TRBJ1-2 | NA | once | TRBV12-3/TRBV12-4 | CASSTGENYGYTF | TGTGCCAGCAGTACTGGGGAGAACTATGGCTACACCTTC
TRBJ2-2 | TRBD1 | NA | TRBV5-1 | CASSQDRANTGELFF | TGCGCCAGCAGCCAGGACAGGGCGAACACCGGGGAGCTGTTTTTT
TRBJ2-7 | NA | NA | TRBV6-5 | CASSYSVPPSTYEQYF | TGTGCCAGCAGTTACTCAGTCCCACCCTCCACCTACGAGCAGTACTTC
TRBJ1-6 | NA | NA | TRBV2 | CASSGRAEGGHLHF | TGTGCCAGCAGTGGCCGGGCCGAGGGCGGGCACCTCCACTTT
TRBJ1-3 | NA | NA | TRBV3-1/TRBV3-2 | CASSQDTVRGNTIYF | TGTGCCAGCAGCCAAGACACAGTCAGAGGGAACACCATATATTTT
TRBJ2-1 | TRBD2 | NA | TRBV28 | CASSLGGTSGSYEQFF | TGTGCCAGCAGTCTAGGCGGGACTAGCGGGAGTTATGAGCAGTTCTTC
TRBJ1-5 | TRBD1 | NA | TRBV19 | CASSMAGGRGRQPQHF | TGTGCCAGTAGTATGGCGGGCGGCAGGGGGCGTCAGCCCCAGCATTTT
TRBJ2-7 | NA | NA | TRBV5-6 | CASSPDNLRSEQYF | TGTGCCAGCAGCCCGGACAACCTGAGGTCCGAGCAGTACTTC
TRBJ2-7 | NA | NA | TRBV11-2 | CASSYHYEQYF | TGTGCCAGCAGTTATCACTACGAGCAGTACTTC
TRBJ1-6 | TRBD1 | few | TRBV10-3 | CASTGDSASPLHF | TGTGCCAGTACAGGGGATAGTGCTTCACCCCTCCACTTT
TRBJ1-4 | TRBD1 | NA | TRBV18 | CASSPLGGGTGNEGKLFF | TGTGCCAGCTCACCACTCGGAGGGGGCACCGGTAATGAGGGGAAACTGTTTTTT
TRBJ1-1 | NA | NA | TRBV19 | CASSEMGAWRTEAFF | TGTGCCAGTAGCGAGATGGGGGCGTGGAGGACTGAAGCTTTCTTT
TRBJ2-3 | TRBD2 | NA | TRBV3-1/TRBV3-2 | CASSQETSGGYTDTQYF | TGTGCCAGCAGCCAAGAGACTAGCGGGGGTTACACAGATACGCAGTATTTT
TRBJ1-4 | NA | NA | TRBV30 | CAWSVLEKLFF | TGTGCCTGGAGTGTTTTGGAAAAACTGTTTTTT
TRBJ1-6 | TRBD1 | NA | TRBV3-1/TRBV3-2 | CASSPRDSSNSPLHF | TGTGCCAGCAGCCCGCGGGACAGTTCTAATTCACCCCTCCACTTT
TRBJ2-1 | NA | few | TRBV7-3 | CASSLFGAGEQFF | TGTGCCAGCAGCTTATTTGGGGCAGGTGAGCAGTTCTTC
TRBJ1-3 | NA | NA | TRBV10-3 | CAISGNSGNTIYF | TGTGCCATCAGTGGAAACTCTGGAAACACCATATATTTT
TRBJ2-7 | TRBD1 | NA | TRBV5-1 | CASSWGTGFYEQYF | TGCGCCAGCAGCTGGGGGACAGGGTTCTACGAGCAGTACTTC
TRBJ1-2 | TRBD1 | NA | TRBV30 | CAWRGTGNGYTF | TGTGCCTGGAGAGGGACAGGGAATGGCTACACCTTC
TRBJ1-1 | TRBD1 | NA | TRBV19 | CASSIPPTGLTNTEAFF | TGTGCCAGTAGTATTCCCCCGACAGGGTTGACGAACACTGAAGCTTTCTTT
TRBJ2-3 | NA | NA | TRBV7-9 | CASPFAGTQYF | TGTGCCAGCCCCTTCGCAGGTACGCAGTATTTT
TRBJ1-2 | NA | NA | TRBV7-9 | CASSPLGVAGAVYGYTF | TGTGCCAGCAGTCCTTTGGGGGTCGCAGGGGCGGTCTATGGCTACACCTTC
TRBJ1-4 | NA | NA | TRBV30 | CAWSRGFNEKLFF | TGTGCCTGGAGTAGGGGTTTTAATGAAAAACTGTTTTTT
TRBJ1-2 | NA | NA | TRBV10-3 | CAISHSPSYGYTF | TGTGCCATCAGCCACTCCCCGTCCTATGGCTACACCTTC
TRBJ1-1 | NA | NA | TRBV6-5 | CASRKGARDTEAFF | TGTGCCAGCAGGAAAGGGGCTAGGGACACTGAAGCTTTCTTT
TRBJ1-5 | TRBD1 | NA | TRBV7-9 | CASSLGDSGNQPQHF | TGTGCCAGCAGCTTAGGGGACAGCGGCAATCAGCCCCAGCATTTT
TRBJ1-2 | TRBD1 | NA | TRBV13 | CASSLGGTGRNYGYTF | TGTGCCAGCAGCTTAGGCGGGACAGGGCGAAACTATGGCTACACCTTC
TRBJ2-1 | NA | once | TRBV7-2 | CASSLGTGTQQFF | TGTGCCAGCAGCTTAGGTACCGGGACTCAGCAGTTCTTC
TRBJ2-3 | NA | NA | TRBV7-2 | CASSSQGDTQYF | TGTGCCAGCAGCTCACAGGGAGATACGCAGTATTTT
TRBJ2-5 | NA | NA | TRBV6-5 | CATGSAFQETQYF | TGTGCCACGGGGAGTGCCTTCCAAGAGACCCAGTACTTC
TRBJ2-2 | TRBD2 | few | TRBV9 | CASSAQRERTGELFF | TGTGCCAGCAGCGCCCAGCGGGAGCGCACCGGGGAGCTGTTTTTT
TRBJ1-2 | NA | NA | TRBV10-3 | CAISESGIRGYTF | TGTGCCATCAGTGAGTCGGGGATTCGTGGCTACACCTTC
TRBJ1-4 | NA | NA | TRBV7-2 | CASSTNSATNEKLFF | TGTGCCAGCAGCACCAACAGTGCAACTAATGAAAAACTGTTTTTT
TRBJ1-2 | NA | NA | TRBV11-2 | CASSSLREFYGYTF | TGTGCCAGCAGCTCACTAAGAGAATTCTATGGCTACACCTTC
TRBJ1-5 | NA | NA | TRBV18 | CASSPSPDPGRPQHF | TGTGCCAGCTCACCATCCCCCGATCCCGGGCGACCCCAGCATTTT
TRBJ1-1 | TRBD1 | once | TRBV15 | CATSREGDRAVTEAFF | TGTGCCACCAGCAGGGAAGGAGACAGGGCAGTGACTGAAGCTTTCTTT
TRBJ1-6 | TRBD1 | NA | TRBV3-1/TRBV3-2 | CASSPRDRISSPLHF | TGTGCCAGCAGCCCCCGGGACAGGATCTCCTCACCCCTCCACTTT
TRBJ1-5 | NA | NA | TRBV12-5 | CASGLRQDQPQHF | TGTGCTAGTGGTTTGCGACAGGATCAGCCCCAGCATTTT
TRBJ2-1 | TRBD2 | NA | TRBV9 | CASSAAGGPYNEQFF | TGTGCCAGCAGCGCAGCGGGGGGGCCATACAATGAGCAGTTCTTC
TRBJ1-1 | TRBD1 | NA | TRBV29-1 | CSVITPGQGSTEAFF | TGCAGCGTTATCACCCCGGGACAGGGCTCCACTGAAGCTTTCTTT
TRBJ2-5 | NA | NA | TRBV15 | CATSRDLDFQETQYF | TGTGCCACCAGCAGAGATCTCGACTTTCAAGAGACCCAGTACTTC